This T cell receptor beta chain emerged from a study of Tregs in tolerant kidney transplant recipients. The table came from immunoSEQ multiplex PCR; TCRdb's copy has only in-frame clones and leaves some out. Among roughly 64,000 clones listed, approximately 98% were seen once. Before regulatory T cell sorting, thawed PBMCs rested overnight at 37°C in 200 IU/ml IL-2. Sequencing was performed on Tregs from blood, taken before the transplant. The TCR was taken from a human donor who received a combined kidney and bone marrow transplant.

The chain's CDR3 is CASRRADSPLHF. The CDR3 DNA follows: TGTGCCAGCAGACGTGCAGATTCACCCCTCCACTTT. The chain combines TRBV25-1 with TRBJ1-6; D remains ambiguous. Germline V gene sequence: CDR1 MGHDK, CDR2 SYGVNS. V lost 6 bases and J 8 bases, leaving 8 bases between the germline ends. This CDR3 region has 12 residues.